The 28 T cell receptor beta chains below all came from one sample that was sequenced in a study of molecular identifiers for immune sequencing clone quantification. MiXCR, applied by TCRdb to the PCR reads, yields one record per CDR3 protein. The table has some 580,000 distinct CDR3 sequences, 25% seen once. Sequences were obtained from naive CD8+ T cells from blood, with Jurkat cell RNA spiked in. Subset here: FACS-sorted CD8+CD4-CCR7+CD45RA+ naive T cells. The receptors come from a human donor in good health. Some libraries in this study had Jurkat cell RNA spiked in.

In its sample, this clonotype was seen many times. V gene TRBV24-1 combines with J gene TRBJ2-3; 12 bases fit TRBD2. The germline gives CDR1 KGHDR, CDR2 SFDVKD. V shed 5 bases, J shed 2 bases, and the junction held 13 bases outside the gene matches. This CDR3 is 19 amino acids long. In DNA form, the CDR3 reads TGTGCCACCAGTGGCGGGACTAGCGGGCCACAATCGGTCACAGATACGCAGTATTTT. Amino acids: CATSGGTSGPQSVTDTQYF.

This clonotype has ten or more counts. The chain couples TRBV20-1 to TRBJ2-7; D might be TRBD1 (6 bases). Trimming took off 6 bases at V and 4 bases at J, with 16 bases between the two ends. The CDR3 is 13 amino acids. CDR1 and CDR2 from the germline V gene are DFQATT and SNEGSKA (reference sequence). This chain's CDR3 is CSAVAGTNYEQYF. CDR3 nucleotide sequence: TGCAGTGCCGTTGCCGGGACAAATTACGAGCAGTACTTC.

This clonotype has a handful of counts. The genes are TRBV11-2 and TRBJ1-1; maybe TRBD1 (6 bases). Trimming removed 6 bases from V and 0 bases from J, with 26 bases in between. CDR3 size: 19 residues. CDR1 and CDR2 (germline): SGHAT, FQNNGV. This chain's CDR3 is CASSQWAPVGGPLNTEAFF. CDR3 DNA: TGTGCCAGCAGTCAGTGGGCCCCCGTTGGGGGGCCGTTGAACACTGAAGCTTTCTTT.

This clonotype was recorded a few times. The chain uses TRBV7-8 and TRBJ2-5; 12 nucleotides match TRBD2. The length of the CDR3 is 16 residues. The germline gives CDR1 SGHVS, CDR2 FQNEAQ. V lost 5 bases and J lost 5; bases outside the gene matches: 9. The CDR3 protein is CASSQSSGGAYETQYF. DNA of the CDR3: TGTGCCAGCAGCCAATCTAGCGGGGGGGCCTATGAGACCCAGTACTTC.

The CDR3 DNA is TGTGCCAGCAGTTTACGGGGTTTGAGGGCGAATGAGCAGTTCTTC. It yields the protein CASSLRGLRANEQFF. The chain employs TRBV28 and TRBJ2-1; D may be TRBD2 (5 bases). This CDR3 spans 15 amino acids. The V gene lost 2 bases and the J gene lost 7 bases, with 15 bases spanning the gap. Germline V gene lookup returns CDR1 MDHEN and CDR2 SYDVKM.

This clonotype was counted at least ten times. The chain uses TRBV4-3 and TRBJ2-3; 7 nucleotides align to TRBD2. Germline V gene sequence: CDR1 LGHNA, CDR2 YSLEER. J was trimmed by 1 base and V by 0 bases; bases with no gene match: 10. CDR3 length: 18 amino acids. The CDR3 loop is CASSQEWFAGDRTDTQYF. For the CDR3, the DNA is TGCGCCAGCAGCCAAGAGTGGTTTGCGGGAGATCGCACAGATACGCAGTATTTT.

Concerning this clonotype: One junction end does not reproduce the germline sequence, and a read error may be involved. The chain links TRBV7-9 to TRBJ2-2; 14 bases map to TRBD2. Germline loops: CDR1 SEHNR, CDR2 FQNEAQ (reference sequence). This CDR3 spans 20 amino acids. Here the CDR3 DNA reads TGTGTCAGCATCAACCCCCATGGACTAGCGGGAGGTGGTGGCACCGGGGAGCTGTTTTTT. Protein: CVSINPHGLAGGGGTGELFF.

This clonotype was seen a few times. The chain carries TRBV4-3 and TRBJ2-5; perhaps TRBD1 as D (6 bases). CDR3 length: 17 amino acids. V shed 0 bases and J shed 5 bases, with 19 bases lying between them. Germline V CDR1 and CDR2: LGHNA, YSLEER. The CDR3 spells CASSQDRGTGNLETQYF. The CDR3 DNA reads as TGCGCCAGCAGCCAAGATCGGGGAACAGGGAATTTGGAGACCCAGTACTTC.

V and J are TRBV7-9 and TRBJ2-2; D gene unclear. Germline CDR1 SEHNR, CDR2 FQNEAQ (reference sequence). This CDR3 has 14 amino acids. V lost 1 base, J lost 6 bases, and 9 bases lay in between. The CDR3 region is CASSLDVNAGELFF. The CDR3 region has the DNA TGTGCCAGCAGCTTAGACGTCAATGCCGGGGAGCTGTTTTTT.

The table lists this clonotype with many counts. V usage is TRBV7-9 and J usage is TRBJ1-5, with 7 positions matching TRBD1. The CDR3 runs 15 residues. The V gene end was trimmed by 5 bases and the J gene end by 7 bases; junction bases not matched to a gene: 11. The germline gives CDR1 SEHNR, CDR2 FQNEAQ (reference sequence). DNA for the CDR3: TGTGCCAGCAGCAGAACGACAGGGATCGTGCAGCCCCAGCATTTT. It encodes CASSRTTGIVQPQHF.

This clonotype was seen many times. The chain couples TRBV11-2 to TRBJ2-1, with D perhaps assigned TRBD1 or TRBD2 (5 bases each). Germline lookup yields CDR1 SGHAT and CDR2 FQNNGV. V dropped 1 base and J dropped 0 bases, with 10 bases sitting between them. This CDR3 spans 16 amino acids. The CDR3 loop is CASSLGGMVSYNEQFF. The CDR3 bases are TGTGCCAGCAGCTTAGGGGGGATGGTCTCCTACAATGAGCAGTTCTTC.

A word on this clonotype: This may come from a read error, since a much larger clone is one base off. The chain combines TRBV4-3 with TRBJ2-7, with 9 positions matching TRBD1. The V and J ends lost 0 bases and 3 bases, in that order; junction bases with no gene match: 6. Germline loops: CDR1 LGHNA, CDR2 YSLEER. This CDR3 comprises 16 residues. The CDR3 nucleotides read TGCGCCAGCAGCCAAGACGCCGGGACAGGGCGCTACGAGCAGTACTTC. This translates into CASSQDAGTGRYEQYF.

This clonotype was observed many times. The rearrangement uses TRBV28 and TRBJ2-7; 9 nucleotides line up with TRBD1. Per the germline V gene, CDR1 is MDHEN and CDR2 is SYDVKM. V shed 6 bases, J shed 5 bases, and the junction held 8 bases outside the gene matches. The length of the CDR3 is 14 residues. CDR3 sequence (DNA): TGTGCCAGCAGCGTTGGACAGGGGTTGGACGAGCAGTACTTC. Translating gives CASSVGQGLDEQYF.

This clonotype has ten or more counts. The CDR3: CASSLLPSGRKDEQFF. For the CDR3, the DNA is TGTGCCAGCAGTTTATTACCTAGCGGGAGGAAGGATGAGCAGTTCTTC. The rearrangement links TRBV27 to TRBJ2-1; 11 nucleotides line up with TRBD2. Germline V gene lookup returns CDR1 MNHEY and CDR2 SMNVEV (reference sequence). The CDR3 is 16 residues long. V dropped 1 base and J dropped 8; count of bases not matched to a gene: 7.

This clonotype was detected a few times. This chain joins TRBV3-1 and TRBJ1-1; 10 bases align to TRBD1. CDR1 LGHDT and CDR2 YNNKEL come from the germline V gene (reference sequence). With 4 bases clipped from V and 6 bases from J, the junction kept 2 bases outside the gene matches. The CDR3 extends over 13 amino acids. The CDR3 bases are TGTGCCAGCAGCCGGGACAGGGGTTCTGAAGCTTTCTTT. Its protein is CASSRDRGSEAFF.

The sample holds many counts of this clonotype. This chain joins TRBV6-5 and TRBJ2-7; D call uncertain. From germline, CDR1 is MNHEY and CDR2 SVGAGI. The CDR3 has 13 residues. Trimming pared 2 bases from V and 7 bases from J, leaving 12 bases between. The CDR3 spells CASSYGVGREQYF. DNA of the CDR3: TGTGCCAGCAGTTACGGGGTGGGTCGGGAGCAGTACTTC.

The table lists this clonotype with many counts. The chain carries TRBV4-3 and TRBJ1-5, with 7 bases matching TRBD1. From germline, CDR1 is LGHNA and CDR2 YSLEER. This CDR3 contains 16 residues. The J segment lost 1 base and the V segment lost 0 bases, leaving 3 bases of the junction unmatched. CDR3 nucleotides: TGCGCCAGCAGCCAAGATAGGGGGCACAGCAATCAGCCCCAGCATTTT. Its protein product is CASSQDRGHSNQPQHF.

CDR3 residues: CASSLFPPSSGNTIYF. CDR3 sequence (DNA): TGTGCCAGCAGTTTATTCCCACCAAGCTCTGGAAACACCATATATTTT. J is TRBJ1-3 and V is TRBV12-3 or TRBV12-4; D unresolved. This CDR3 comprises 16 residues. V gave up 2 bases and J gave up 0 bases, with 11 bases separating them.

This clonotype was detected many times. The CDR3, as DNA: TGTGCCAGCATGGACAGGGGGCATGGGGAGCAGTACTTC. It specifies CASMDRGHGEQYF. The chain uses TRBV2 and TRBJ2-7; the match to TRBD1 covers 11 bases. The CDR3 runs 13 residues. V lost 7 bases, J lost 7 bases, and 6 bases stayed unmatched. CDR1 is SNHLY, CDR2 FYNNEI, per germline.

This clonotype has a single count. This chain joins TRBV29-1 and TRBJ1-2; D might be TRBD1 (6 bases). V lost 0 bases and J 8 bases, leaving 19 bases between the germline ends. This CDR3 is built from 15 residues. Germline CDR1 SQVTM, CDR2 ANQGSEA. CDR3 region: CSVEDGGRGGFGYTF. Here the CDR3 DNA reads TGCAGCGTTGAAGACGGGGGGAGGGGGGGGTTCGGCTACACCTTC.

The chain employs TRBV27 and TRBJ2-7; 9 nucleotides agree with TRBD1. The ends lost 1 base at V and 3 bases at J; junction bases unmatched: 4. This CDR3 has 15 residues. Germline V gene lookup returns CDR1 MNHEY and CDR2 SMNVEV (reference sequence). The DNA for the CDR3 is TGTGCCAGCAGTTTATGGGGACAGGGCGACTACGAGCAGTACTTC. Translated: CASSLWGQGDYEQYF.

Comments on this clonotype: Germline is not matched at one junction end, which may reflect a read error. The chain couples TRBV6-2 or TRBV6-3 to TRBJ2-2; D possibly corresponds to TRBD1 (5 bases). The CDR3 is made up of 15 amino acids. Germline V gene sequence: CDR1 MNHEY, CDR2 SVGEGT. This chain's CDR3 is CASRYVGAPGGELFF. Written as DNA, the CDR3 is TGTGCCAGCCGTTACGTAGGGGCCCCTGGAGGGGAGCTGTTTTTT.

The chain carries TRBV4-1 and TRBJ1-1; D uncertain. V was shortened by 5 bases and J by 7 bases, with 8 bases between the two germline ends. Germline V gives CDR1 MGHRA, CDR2 YSYEKL. The CDR3 is made up of 11 amino acids. The CDR3 DNA reads as TGCGCCAGCAGCGGTAGCAGTGAAGCTTTCTTT. Amino acids: CASSGSSEAFF.

This clonotype was seen many times. The chain links TRBV30 to TRBJ1-2; D uncertain. The V and J ends lost 4 bases and 5 bases respectively, with 8 bases between them. CDR1 and CDR2 (germline): GTSNPN, SVGIG (reference sequence). CDR3 length equals 11 residues. The chain's CDR3 is CAWTASYGYTF. DNA for the CDR3: TGTGCCTGGACGGCTTCTTATGGCTACACCTTC.

V gene TRBV30 combines with J gene TRBJ1-1; no firm D call. The V gene lost 3 bases and the J gene lost 4 bases, with 12 bases spanning the gap. The CDR3 is made up of 13 amino acids. The V gene's germline CDR1 is GTSNPN and CDR2 SVGIG (reference sequence). CDR3 coding DNA: TGTGCCTGGAGAGTTTGGGGAGGCACTGAAGCTTTCTTT. It encodes CAWRVWGGTEAFF.

Only a few counts were recorded for this clonotype. The chain recombines TRBV27 with TRBJ1-6; 7 positions match TRBD1. Germline V gene lookup returns CDR1 MNHEY and CDR2 SMNVEV (reference sequence). V shed 5 bases and J 0 bases; nucleotides not matched to a gene: 10. The CDR3 runs to 18 residues. Here the CDR3 DNA reads TGTGCCAGCAGTGTCGGGACAGCACTTAGCTCCTATAATTCACCCCTCCACTTT. Translated, it gives CASSVGTALSSYNSPLHF.

In the case of this clonotype: This may be a read error: a much more frequent sequence differs by one nucleotide. This chain connects TRBV4-3 to TRBJ2-7; D possibly uses TRBD1 or TRBD2 (5 bases each). Germline V gene data show CDR1 as LGHNA and CDR2 as YSLEER. Trimming stripped 1 base from V and 7 bases from J, with 11 bases between. The CDR3 has 13 residues. CDR3 residues: CASSQGGPREQYF. The DNA of the CDR3 is TGCGCCAGCAGCCAAGGGGGACCGCGGGAGCAGTACTTC.

The CDR3 region has the DNA TGTGCCAGCAGCCCCACGGGCGGGGGTAGGTACGAGCAGTACTTC. Its translation is CASSPTGGGRYEQYF. This chain joins TRBV7-9 and TRBJ2-7, with 7 bases that match TRBD2. The CDR3 runs 15 residues. V shed 5 bases, J shed 4 bases, and the junction held 11 bases outside the gene matches. The germline V gene encodes CDR1 SEHNR and CDR2 FQNEAQ (reference sequence).